Below, 23 T cell receptor beta chains from the same sample are listed, as sequenced in a study of graft-versus-host responses after intestinal transplantation. TCRdb's table, derived via immunoSEQ multiplex PCR, lists solely in-frame clones and lacks some. The sample yields about 21,000 clones, 55% to 70% seen once. The sequenced sample was alloreactive CD4+ T cells from a mixed lymphocyte reaction culture, obtained before intestinal transplant. Subset described: CFSE-low proliferating T cells sorted from roughly 6-day pre-transplant mixed lymphocyte reaction (GvH or HvG direction). These receptors were obtained from a human patient who received an intestinal transplant.

This rearrangement joins TRBV15 to TRBJ1-2; D remains unclear. The V and J ends lost 1 base and 8 bases respectively, with 11 bases between them. This CDR3 spans 13 amino acids. Germline CDR1 reads LNHNV; CDR2 reads YYDKDF (reference sequence). The CDR3 loop is CATSRASGWGYTF. CDR3 nucleotides: TGTGCCACCAGCAGAGCGTCGGGATGGGGCTACACCTTC.

The rearrangement uses TRBV15 and TRBJ1-1; the match to TRBD1 covers 7 bases. V was clipped by 4 bases and J by 1 base; unmatched bases: 6. Germline V lookup: CDR1 LNHNV, CDR2 YYDKDF (reference sequence). CDR3 size: 15 residues. CDR3 amino acids: CATSTRQGSNTEAFF. The DNA for the CDR3 is TGTGCCACCAGCACCCGACAGGGATCGAACACTGAAGCTTTCTTT.

The chain carries TRBV10-2 and TRBJ2-1; 9 nucleotides agree with TRBD2. V was pared by 7 bases and J by 5 bases, with 3 bases of the junction left unmatched. The germline V gene has CDR1 WSHSY and CDR2 SAAADI. This CDR3 comprises 13 residues. The CDR3 sequence is CASNPSGNNEQFF. CDR3 DNA: TGCGCCAGCAATCCTAGCGGGAACAATGAGCAGTTCTTC.

This clone was counted once. This sequence joins TRBV4-1 and TRBJ2-1, with 8 bases fitting TRBD2. The CDR3 has 14 amino acids. The germline CDR1 and CDR2 sequences are MGHRA and YSYEKL. The V gene end was trimmed by 8 bases and the J gene end by 6 bases; junction bases not matched to a gene: 9. The CDR3 is CASERGGQSNEQFF. The CDR3 nucleotides read TGCGCCAGCGAACGCGGGGGGCAGAGCAATGAGCAGTTCTTC.

This chain connects TRBV27 to TRBJ1-1; the match to TRBD1 covers 7 bases. The CDR3 has 14 residues. Germline CDR1 is MNHEY and CDR2 is SMNVEV (reference sequence). The V and J ends lost 5 bases and 5 bases, in that order; junction bases with no gene match: 8. The CDR3 sequence is CASSKLQGRTEAFF. For the CDR3, the DNA is TGTGCCAGCAGTAAACTACAGGGGAGGACTGAAGCTTTCTTT.

The rearrangement joins TRBV21-1 to TRBJ1-1. TRBV21-1 is classified as a pseudogene. This CDR3 spans 15 amino acids. CDR3 DNA: TGTGCCAGCAGCAAGAGGGTAGGCCAGAACACTGAAGCTTTCTTT. Residues: CASSKRVGQNTEAFF.

This clone was counted a few times. This chain uses TRBV6-1 with TRBJ1-2; 7 nucleotides align to TRBD1. From germline, CDR1 is MNHNS and CDR2 SASEGT. The CDR3 extends over 13 amino acids. V dropped 5 bases and J dropped 5; count of bases not matched to a gene: 5. Here the CDR3 reads CASSQDRLYGYTF. CDR3 DNA: TGTGCCAGCAGTCAGGACAGGCTGTATGGCTACACCTTC.

The chain carries TRBV5-6 and TRBJ1-6; 7 bases line up with TRBD1. CDR1 is SGHDT, CDR2 YYEEEE, per germline. Trimming removed 6 bases from V and 3 bases from J; junction bases left unmatched: 6. This CDR3 has 15 residues. The CDR3 sequence: CASTKGQNYNSPLHF. DNA for the CDR3: TGTGCCAGCACGAAGGGACAGAACTATAATTCACCCCTCCACTTT.

The chain joins TRBV30 to TRBJ2-3; possible D gene TRBD2, 5 bases. V was trimmed by 4 bases and J by 2 bases, leaving 10 bases between them. Germline V CDR1 and CDR2: GTSNPN, SVGIG (reference sequence). This CDR3 contains 13 residues. CDR3: CAWTSGFTDTQYF. The CDR3 coding sequence is TGTGCCTGGACAAGCGGATTCACAGATACGCAGTATTTT.

This chain joins TRBV5-6 and TRBJ2-3; D not certain. Per the germline V gene, CDR1 is SGHDT and CDR2 is YYEEEE. The CDR3 length is 16 residues. Trimming cost V 4 bases and J 7 bases, with 22 bases left between them. CDR3 sequence (DNA): TGTGCCAGCAGCACAAGGCCTGAGGCCTGGTTCAATACGCAGTATTTT. Its protein product is CASSTRPEAWFNTQYF.

The chain couples TRBV19 to TRBJ2-1, with D maybe TRBD2 (5 bases). The CDR3 consists of 16 residues. With 5 bases removed from V and 7 bases from J, the gap between germline ends came to 21 bases. Germline assignment: CDR1 LNHDA and CDR2 SQIVND (reference sequence). The CDR3 DNA reads TGTGCCAGTAGTCCCCTTGAAGGGAGACTTAGTAATGAGCAGTTCTTC. Translated, it gives CASSPLEGRLSNEQFF. The whole variable domain, remainder taken from reference TRBV19 and TRBJ2-1, is DGGITQSPKYLFRKEGQNVTLSCEQNLNHDAMYWYRQDPGQGLRLIYYSQIVNDFQKGDIAEGYSVSREKKESFPLTVTSAQKNPTAFYLCASSPLEGRLSNEQFFGPGTRLTVL.

The chain couples TRBV5-1 to TRBJ1-2, with a weak D call TRBD1 (5 bases). The CDR3 sequence is 13 residues long. Trimming stripped 4 bases from V and 5 bases from J, with 12 bases between. The germline CDR1 and CDR2 sequences are SGHRS and YFSETQ. The CDR3 spells CASSVGQNYGYTF. CDR3 DNA: TGCGCCAGCAGCGTAGGACAAAATTATGGCTACACCTTC.

The rearrangement joins TRBV5-1 to TRBJ1-2, with 8 bases that match TRBD1. Germline CDR1 SGHRS, CDR2 YFSETQ. The CDR3 consists of 14 residues. The ends lost 1 base at V and 4 bases at J; junction bases unmatched: 3. CDR3 sequence: CASSLSDRGYGYTF. The CDR3 DNA is TGCGCCAGCAGCTTGTCCGACAGGGGCTATGGCTACACCTTC.

The chain couples TRBV7-9 to TRBJ2-3; D may be TRBD2 (5 bases). Germline CDR1 and CDR2: SEHNR and FQNEAQ (reference sequence). The CDR3 runs 15 residues. The ends were cut back, 3 bases at V and 2 bases at J, with 12 bases in the middle. CDR3 residues: CASSFAGLATDTQYF. DNA of the CDR3: TGTGCCAGCAGCTTTGCCGGGCTAGCCACAGATACGCAGTATTTT.

The chain recombines TRBV5-1 with TRBJ2-1; 11 bases agree with TRBD2. The CDR3 extends over 16 amino acids. The germline CDR1 and CDR2 sequences are SGHRS and YFSETQ. The trim removed 5 bases at V and 6 bases at J, leaving 10 bases unmatched. CDR3 sequence reads: CASRGVAGGLVNEQFF. For the CDR3, the DNA is TGCGCCAGCAGGGGAGTAGCGGGGGGGTTAGTCAATGAGCAGTTCTTC.

The chain recombines TRBV28 with TRBJ2-2; 10 nucleotides agree with TRBD2. V shed 3 bases and J 8 bases; nucleotides not matched to a gene: 9. The V gene's germline CDR1 is MDHEN and CDR2 SYDVKM. The CDR3 consists of 16 residues. Here the CDR3 DNA reads TGTGCCAGCAGTTTCGTAGCGGGAGGAGATTTGGGGGAGCTGTTTTTT. It specifies CASSFVAGGDLGELFF.

The J gene is TRBJ1-2, the V gene TRBV19, with 8 positions matching TRBD1. Per germline, CDR1 LNHDA and CDR2 SQIVND (reference sequence). The V gene end was trimmed by 4 bases and the J gene end by 8 bases; junction bases not matched to a gene: 6. The CDR3 extends over 13 amino acids. The CDR3 DNA reads TGTGCCAGTAGTAGGCAGGACAGGGTAGGCTACACCTTC. This sequence encodes CASSRQDRVGYTF.

This chain uses TRBV29-1 with TRBJ1-2; D might be TRBD1 (5 bases). Trimming shortened V by 0 bases and J by 4 bases, and 9 bases separated the two germline ends. Germline CDR1 reads SQVTM; CDR2 reads ANQGSEA. CDR3 length equals 13 residues. The CDR3, as DNA: TGCAGCGTTGAAGAGGGCAGGGCCTATGGCTACACCTTC. Its translation is CSVEEGRAYGYTF.

The chain carries TRBV6-4 and TRBJ2-2; D not certain. Trimming removed 4 bases at V and 7 bases at J, with 16 bases between. The CDR3 has 15 residues. CDR1 is MRHNA, CDR2 SNTAGT, per germline. CDR3 nucleotides: TGTGCCAGCAGTGTCGAGAATACTTTTAGCGGGGAGCTGTTTTTT. Protein: CASSVENTFSGELFF.

The rearrangement uses TRBV11-1 and TRBJ1-2, with TRBD1 identical over 8 bases. CDR1 is SGHAT and CDR2 is FQDESV in the germline V gene (reference sequence). V was clipped by 8 bases and J by 4 bases; unmatched bases: 12. The CDR3 sequence is 15 residues long. CDR3 residues: CASQEDATGVYGYTF. As DNA, the CDR3 is TGTGCCAGCCAGGAGGACGCGACAGGGGTCTATGGCTACACCTTC.

This clone appeared a few times. The chain uses TRBV6-5 and TRBJ1-5, with 8 positions matching TRBD1. Trimming removed 10 bases from V and 4 bases from J; junction bases left unmatched: 9. CDR3 length: 14 residues. The V gene's germline CDR1 is MNHEY and CDR2 SVGAGI. The CDR3 nucleotides read TGTGCCATGGGAACGGACAGGGCAAATCAGCCCCAGCATTTT. Its translation is CAMGTDRANQPQHF.

The chain recombines TRBV7-9 with TRBJ2-2, with 9 bases identical to TRBD2. The germline V gene encodes CDR1 SEHNR and CDR2 FQNEAQ (reference sequence). The trim removed 11 bases at V and 5 bases at J, leaving 9 bases unmatched. This CDR3 is 14 amino acids long. CDR3 in DNA: TGTGCCTCGAGGCAACTAGCGGGTACCGGGGAGCTGTTTTTT. Residues: CASRQLAGTGELFF.

With respect to this clone: A junction boundary mismatches the germline segment, possibly from a read error. V and J are TRBV27 and TRBJ1-1; TRBD1 might be the D (5 bases). This CDR3 spans 13 amino acids. Germline V gene data show CDR1 as MNHEY and CDR2 as SMNVEV (reference sequence). The DNA for the CDR3 is TGCGACTGGAGGGTAGTAGGGGACACTGAAGCTTTCTTT. It encodes CDWRVVGDTEAFF.